The rows below give T cell receptor beta chains drawn from one sample of a study of a mutant IDH1 vaccine in newly diagnosed glioma. Which antigens these TCRs recognize remains unknown. Profiling relied on immunoSEQ multiplex PCR, and the TCRdb table lists in-frame clones only, not all of them. The sample yields more than 55,000 clones, 70% to 85% seen once. Here the sequenced sample was PBMCs, taken from a glioma patient whose treatment included an IDH1 peptide vaccine. These receptors all come from a woman aged 18-29 years with glioma. Some clones in this sample may be carry-over from other donors' samples. Both conserved end residues are part of each CDR3. A D gene is named only where the DNA matches it firmly. A row's size may be missing; if present it is once, few, many or a size class.

v_gene,abundance,d_gene,j_gene,CDR3aa,CDR3nt
TRBV7-2,-,-,TRBJ1-5,CASSPENQPQHF,TGTGCCAGCAGCCCAGAGAATCAGCCCCAGCATTTT
TRBV9,-,TRBD2,TRBJ2-1,CASSSNPAGGKHEQFF,TGTGCCAGCAGCTCTAATCCCGCGGGAGGAAAGCATGAGCAGTTCTTC
TRBV7-9,-,-,TRBJ2-3,CATSGRITSTDTQYF,TGTGCCACCTCCGGGCGGATCACTAGCACAGATACGCAGTATTTT
TRBV19,-,TRBD1,TRBJ2-5,CASSLQTGQRETQYF,TGTGCCAGTAGCCTTCAAACGGGACAGAGAGAGACCCAGTACTTC
TRBV9,once,-,TRBJ1-1,CASSAPPATNTEAFF,TGTGCCAGCAGCGCTCCCCCGGCTACGAACACTGAAGCTTTCTTT
TRBV5-1,once,TRBD2,TRBJ2-7,CASSLGSRGSGGASDEQYF,TGCGCCAGCAGCTTGGGTAGCAGGGGCAGCGGGGGGGCGTCGGACGAGCAGTACTTC
TRBV30,few,-,TRBJ1-6,CAWSTWVSSPLHF,TGTGCCTGGAGTACATGGGTTTCCTCACCCCTCCACTTT
TRBV10-3,-,TRBD1,TRBJ2-7,CAINPTGALYEQYF,TGTGCCATCAACCCGACAGGGGCGTTGTACGAGCAGTACTTC
TRBV5-1,-,-,TRBJ2-7,CASSLARSTGSSYEQYF,TGCGCCAGCAGCTTGGCAAGAAGTACAGGGAGCTCCTACGAGCAGTACTTC
TRBV6-1,-,TRBD1,TRBJ1-2,CASSGQGGYTF,TGTGCCAGCAGTGGACAGGGAGGCTACACCTTC
TRBV4-1,medium-sized,-,TRBJ2-2,CASSQAPYTGELFF,TGCGCCAGCAGCCAAGCCCCGTACACCGGGGAGCTGTTTTTT
TRBV11-3,-,TRBD2,TRBJ2-7,CASSLEGPEVAGWVYEQYF,TGTGCCAGCAGCTTAGAAGGCCCCGAGGTAGCGGGGTGGGTGTACGAGCAGTACTTC
TRBV29-1,-,-,TRBJ1-1,CSVGHSMNTEAFF,TGCAGCGTAGGACACTCCATGAACACTGAAGCTTTCTTT
TRBV6-5,-,TRBD1,TRBJ2-5,CASSPTGAGETQYF,TGTGCCAGCAGCCCCACAGGGGCGGGAGAGACCCAGTACTTC
TRBV5-3,-,-,TRBJ1-2,CARSLRHQNGYTF,TGTGCCAGAAGCTTGCGGCATCAGAATGGCTACACCTTC
TRBV5-1,-,TRBD2,TRBJ2-1,CASSLEREGGDEQFF,TGCGCCAGCAGCTTGGAACGGGAGGGTGGCGATGAGCAGTTCTTC
TRBV2,-,-,TRBJ1-5,CASSLTLTSNQPQHF,TGTGCCAGCAGTTTGACACTGACGAGCAATCAGCCCCAGCATTTT
TRBV10-3,-,-,TRBJ1-2,CAISESGGGVRALYNYGYTF,TGTGCCATCAGTGAGTCCGGCGGTGGCGTCAGGGCCCTATATAACTATGGCTACACCTTC
TRBV5-4,-,-,TRBJ1-2,CASSLRPGDGYTF,TGTGCCAGCAGCTTGCGTCCAGGGGACGGCTACACCTTC
TRBV29-1,few,-,TRBJ1-5,CSVILQGRQPQHF,TGCAGCGTGATCCTACAGGGTAGGCAGCCCCAGCATTTT
TRBV11-1,-,-,TRBJ1-5,CASSLNALGPQHF,TGTGCCAGCAGCTTAAATGCCCTCGGGCCCCAGCATTTT
TRBV6-6,-,-,TRBJ2-7,CASSYPRDRFSEQYF,TGTGCCAGCAGTTACCCCCGAGACAGATTTTCCGAGCAGTACTTC
TRBV5-6,-,TRBD1,TRBJ1-1,CASSLGYGDSENTEAFF,TGTGCCAGCAGCCTCGGCTACGGGGACAGCGAGAACACTGAAGCTTTCTTT
TRBV30,-,-,TRBJ2-7,CAWRADRPLGSYEQYF,TGTGCCTGGAGAGCCGACAGGCCACTGGGGTCCTACGAGCAGTACTTC
TRBV5-1,-,-,TRBJ2-5,CASSLATVRETQYF,TGCGCCAGCAGCTTGGCGACGGTTCGGGAGACCCAGTACTTC
TRBV2,few,TRBD1,TRBJ1-1,CASSAGQGGYTEAFF,TGTGCCAGCAGTGCGGGACAGGGGGGTTACACTGAAGCTTTCTTT
TRBV29-1,-,TRBD1,TRBJ1-1,CSGRAGGNTEAFF,TGCAGCGGGCGGGCAGGGGGAAACACTGAAGCTTTCTTT
TRBV5-4,-,-,TRBJ2-7,CASSLAASSSYEQYF,TGTGCCAGCAGCTTGGCGGCTAGCAGCTCCTACGAGCAGTACTTC
TRBV29-1,few,-,TRBJ1-1,CSVAVSPDTEAFF,TGCAGCGTTGCGGTCAGCCCGGACACTGAAGCTTTCTTT
TRBV7-9,-,-,TRBJ1-1,CASSLGNAFF,TGTGCCAGCAGCTTGGGAAACGCTTTCTTT
TRBV5-4,few,TRBD2,TRBJ2-3,CASSYPGLAGGRSDTQYF,TGTGCCAGCAGCTACCCGGGACTAGCGGGGGGGCGATCAGATACGCAGTATTTT
TRBV6-5,-,-,TRBJ1-2,CASSSWTAHGYTF,TGTGCCAGCAGTTCCTGGACAGCCCATGGCTACACCTTC